Given below is one T cell receptor (beta chain) in context. Its antigen is still unknown. A junction boundary mismatches the germline segment, possibly from a read error. Germline assignment: CDR1 SGHRS and CDR2 YFSETQ. There are 15 residues in the CDR3. This sample is part of a study of T cell responses to AZD1222 COVID-19 vaccine. On the study more broadly: Combined were second doses at about 4 or about 12 weeks.

Measured with immunoSEQ multiplex PCR; TCRdb has only the in-frame clones, and not every one. The sample holds about 44,000 clones, over 70% seen once. Study conclusions and caveats: Reportedly, close to half of spike-specific TCRs are directed against unmutated variant regions. Among the donors, most were white British and more were female, and clonal diversity was possibly underestimated. Spike-spanning, vaccine-associated CD4 TCRs were dominant at 160-218 and 743-854.

The rearrangement links TRBV5-1 to TRBJ2-7; maybe TRBD1 (5 bases). The source was peripheral blood, collected on day 0 of AZD1222 vaccination. The clonotype was recovered from an adult in good health. The CDR3 DNA reads as TGCGCCAGCAGCGTCGTAGCAGGGAATGCGTACGAGCAGCACTTC. Its protein product is CASSVVAGNAYEQHF.